This T cell receptor (beta chain) was sequenced for a study of identical twins. V was clipped by 4 bases and J by 1 base, with 16 bases between them. The CDR3 loop spans 16 amino acids. From germline, CDR1 is LNHDA and CDR2 SQIVND (reference sequence). TCRdb used MiXCR to reprocess the 5' RACE reads, holding one entry per CDR3 protein. The data show 350,000 to 400,000 distinct CDR3 sequences, 8.5% to 10% seen once. The chain carries TRBV19 and TRBJ1-1, with D maybe TRBD1 (6 bases). The sample was naive T cells sorted from blood. The TCR sequence derives from a woman aged 45-59 years in good health. The CDR3 spells CASSSRSGTSNTEAFF. CDR3 bases: TGTGCCAGTAGTAGCCGATCCGGGACATCGAACACTGAAGCTTTCTTT.